What follows are 11 T cell receptor beta chains derived from one specimen sequenced in a study of OX40 agonist ivuxolimab in advanced cancers. This table comes from immunoSEQ multiplex PCR, and its TCRdb copy is limited to in-frame clones, with some not included. The table records 80,000 to 100,000 clones, roughly 90% of them present only once. The sample consisted of CD4+ or CD8+ T cells sorted from blood, taken in a trial of the OX40 agonist ivuxolimab. The receptors were gathered from an adult with an advanced solid tumor such as melanoma, head and neck, liver or kidney cancer.

This chain joins TRBV27 and TRBJ1-1; perhaps TRBD1 as D (5 bases). V was pared by 4 bases and J by 8 bases, with 17 bases between. The V gene's germline CDR1 is MNHEY and CDR2 SMNVEV (reference sequence). The CDR3 spans 14 residues. This chain's CDR3 is CASSSSFGGSEAFF. The CDR3 DNA follows: TGTGCCAGCAGTTCTAGCTTTGGGGGGTCAGAAGCTTTCTTT.

This clone was counted once. The gene calls are TRBV6-9 and TRBJ1-1; D remains ambiguous. V was trimmed by 6 bases and J by 3 bases, leaving 5 bases between them. The CDR3 is 11 residues long. Germline V gene lookup returns CDR1 MNHGY and CDR2 SVAAGI. CDR3 residues: CASSPYTEAFF. CDR3 DNA sequence: TGTGCCAGCAGCCCCTACACTGAAGCTTTCTTT.

This clone was observed once. The rearrangement links TRBV9 to TRBJ2-3; D is undetermined. Germline CDR1 SGDLS, CDR2 YYNGEE. The germline V and J ends were trimmed by 0 bases and 9 bases, with 14 bases remaining between them. The CDR3 consists of 14 residues. The CDR3 region is CASSVEGSPSTQYF. CDR3 DNA sequence: TGTGCCAGCAGCGTAGAAGGCAGCCCCTCCACGCAGTATTTT.

Here the CDR3 reads CASSPNRGSYNEQFF. CDR3 coding DNA: TGTGCCAGCAGCCCTAATCGGGGGTCCTACAATGAGCAGTTCTTC. This sequence joins TRBV7-3 and TRBJ2-1; a possible D gene is TRBD2 (6 bases). V was cut by 5 bases and J by 1 base, with 12 bases left in between. From germline, CDR1 is SGHTA and CDR2 FQGTGA. This CDR3 region has 15 residues. Variable domain in full (rest from reference TRBV7-3 and TRBJ2-1): GAGVSQTPSNKVTEKGKYVELRCDPISGHTALYWYRQSLGQGPEFLIYFQGTGAADDSGLPNDRFFAVRPEGSVSTLKIQRTERGDSAVYLCASSPNRGSYNEQFFGPGTRLTVL.

V usage is TRBV6-1 and J usage is TRBJ2-2; no reliable D call. Deletions cut 3 bases from V and 1 base from J, with 12 bases between. The CDR3 consists of 16 residues. Per germline, CDR1 MNHNS and CDR2 SASEGT. In DNA, the CDR3 is TGTGCCAGCAGTGAGTCTATCCGACGGAACACCGGGGAGCTGTTTTTT. Encoded protein: CASSESIRRNTGELFF.

The chain joins TRBV19 to TRBJ2-1, with D perhaps TRBD2 (6 bases). The CDR3 has 18 amino acids. Germline CDR1 and CDR2: LNHDA and SQIVND (reference sequence). The V gene lost 4 bases and the J gene lost 7 bases, with 26 bases spanning the gap. The CDR3 protein is CASSTPPNRLDRENEQFF. The CDR3 nucleotides are TGTGCCAGTAGTACGCCACCTAATAGACTAGATAGGGAGAATGAGCAGTTCTTC.

The chain combines TRBV6-1 with TRBJ1-5, with D possibly matching TRBD1 (5 bases). Germline CDR1 reads MNHNS; CDR2 reads SASEGT. The CDR3 sequence is 14 residues long. Trimming removed 6 bases at V and 0 bases at J, with 9 bases between. The CDR3 is CASRDTISNQPQHF. The CDR3 nucleotides are TGTGCCAGCAGGGACACTATTAGCAATCAGCCCCAGCATTTT.

The chain is built from TRBV11-2 and TRBJ2-7; D is possibly TRBD1 (5 bases). Trimming took 2 bases from V and 5 from J, leaving 13 bases between them. This CDR3 spans 14 amino acids. Germline-derived CDR1 and CDR2 are SGHAT and FQNNGV. CDR3 sequence reads: CASSLTLTDNEQYF. The CDR3 nucleotides read TGTGCCAGCAGCTTAACTCTGACGGACAACGAGCAGTACTTC.

The chain links TRBV4-2 to TRBJ1-4, with D perhaps matching TRBD1 (5 bases). The germline V gene encodes CDR1 LGHNA and CDR2 YNFKEQ. Trimming removed 0 bases at V and 6 bases at J, with 20 bases between. This CDR3 contains 18 residues. The CDR3 bases are TGTGCCAGCAGCCAAGAAGATATTGCGGGGGGACGAGATGAAAAACTGTTTTTT. This gives the protein CASSQEDIAGGRDEKLFF.

The genes are TRBV4-2 and TRBJ2-7, with D perhaps assigned TRBD1 or TRBD2 (5 bases each). This CDR3 spans 18 amino acids. V lost 4 bases and J lost 0, with 22 bases in between. The V gene's germline CDR1 is LGHNA and CDR2 YNFKEQ. CDR3 protein: CASSREKTGAVTSYEQYF. DNA for the CDR3: TGTGCCAGCAGCCGGGAAAAAACCGGGGCTGTAACCTCCTACGAGCAGTACTTC.

The rearrangement uses TRBV21-1 and TRBJ1-5; TRBD1, the D gene given by the table, was not confirmed from the DNA. TRBV21-1 is a pseudogene locus. This CDR3 region has 19 residues. CDR3 residues: CASSKGFGRGEHSNQPQHF. The CDR3 DNA sequence: TGTGCCAGCAGCAAAGGTTTCGGCAGGGGCGAGCATAGCAATCAGCCCCAGCATTTT.